The entry below describes one T cell receptor beta chain. Its antigen is currently unknown. This record comes from a study of cytomegalovirus exposure and HLA in healthy donors. CDR1 is MNHNY, CDR2 SVGAGI, per germline (reference sequence). The V end lost 2 bases, the J end lost 7 bases, and 14 bases lay between the germline ends. This CDR3 is 15 amino acids long. Study-level findings and limits: Later analysis identified around 15,000 TCR beta sequences associated with HLA alleles, using a false discovery rate threshold of 0.05.

Researchers ran the PCR with 60 Vbeta and 13 Jbeta primers. Repertoires were generated with immunoSEQ multiplex PCR, while TCRdb's copy carries only in-frame clones and drops some. The sample yields roughly 150,000 clones, 60% to 75% seen once. Sequencing input: PBMCs. The TCR sequence derives from a human donor in good health. This chain links TRBV6-6 with TRBJ2-2, with D possibly matching TRBD1 (7 bases). The DNA for the CDR3 is TGTGCCAGCAGTTACCGGGCAGGGGGACTCGGGGAGCTGTTTTTT. Amino acids: CASSYRAGGLGELFF.